The 27 T cell receptor beta chains given below trace back to one sample, sequenced in a study of early T cells in non-severe SARS-CoV-2 infection. TCRdb independently ran MiXCR on the 5' RACE reads; one entry per CDR3 protein. The sample yields approximately 38,000 distinct CDR3 sequences, around 4.1% seen once. The sequenced sample consisted of whole blood. The receptor source for this set is an adult who was a healthcare worker with PCR-confirmed SARS-CoV-2 infection or an uninfected control (not recorded which).

In its sample, this clonotype was seen many times. The rearrangement joins TRBV5-1 to TRBJ1-6; no reliable D call. This CDR3 region has 17 residues. V was cut by 0 bases and J by 0 bases, with 10 bases left in between. From germline, CDR1 is SGHRS and CDR2 YFSETQ. The DNA for the CDR3 is TGCGCCAGCAGCTTGGGAGCCATTGGCTCCTATAATTCACCCCTCCACTTT. Translation gives CASSLGAIGSYNSPLHF. Looking up the rest from reference TRBV5-1 and TRBJ1-6 gives the full variable domain: KAGVTQTPRYLIKTRGQQVTLSCSPISGHRSVSWYQQTPGQGLQFLFEYFSETQRNKGNFPGRFSGRQFSNSRSEMNVSTLELGDSALYLCASSLGAIGSYNSPLHFGNGTRLTVT.

This clonotype is judged medium-sized. This chain uses TRBV29-1 with TRBJ2-2, with D unclear. This CDR3 is 13 amino acids long. In germline, CDR1 is SQVTM, CDR2 ANQGSEA. Trimming shortened V by 3 bases and J by 4 bases, and 9 bases separated the two germline ends. The CDR3, as DNA: TGCAGCGTTGAGGGCTATCGCACCGGGGAGCTGTTTTTT. As protein: CSVEGYRTGELFF.

This clonotype was detected many times. The genes are TRBV6-5 and TRBJ1-1; no reliable D call. The CDR3 runs to 13 residues. V was trimmed by 6 bases and J by 5 bases, leaving 13 bases between them. CDR1 and CDR2 (germline): MNHEY, SVGAGI. In nucleotides, the CDR3 is TGTGCCAGCAGCCCCGGACGAGGAACTGAAGCTTTCTTT. This sequence encodes CASSPGRGTEAFF.

Details on this clonotype: A junction boundary mismatches the germline segment, possibly from a read error. This chain uses TRBV7-9 with TRBJ1-2; the D gene is possibly TRBD1 (5 bases). CDR1 and CDR2 from the germline V gene are SEHNR and FQNEAQ (reference sequence). The CDR3 is made up of 15 amino acids. The chain's CDR3 is CASSLQSGQPYGHTF. The CDR3 DNA reads as TGTGCCAGCAGTCTCCAATCAGGGCAGCCATATGGCCACACCTTC.

This clonotype was picked up many times. The chain couples TRBV20-1 to TRBJ2-7, with unresolved D. Germline V gives CDR1 DFQATT, CDR2 SNEGSKA (reference sequence). V gave up 3 bases and J gave up 5 bases, with 11 bases separating them. The CDR3 has 12 residues. The CDR3 here is CSASAKRDEQYF. The CDR3 DNA follows: TGCAGTGCTAGTGCAAAAAGGGACGAGCAGTACTTC.

This clonotype has a handful of counts. The J gene is TRBJ1-4, the V gene TRBV24-1; D gene uncertain. The CDR3 covers 16 residues. The V gene's germline CDR1 is KGHDR and CDR2 SFDVKD. V gave up 4 bases and J gave up 6 bases, with 17 bases separating them. The CDR3 spells CATSDGKAGFHEKLFF. The CDR3 DNA is TGTGCCACCAGTGACGGGAAGGCAGGTTTTCATGAAAAACTGTTTTTT.

The CDR3 loop reads CASSVGPGDIYEQYF. The DNA of the CDR3 is TGTGCCAGCAGCGTAGGTCCAGGCGACATCTACGAGCAGTACTTC. This chain links TRBV9 with TRBJ2-7; D is unclear. Germline assignment: CDR1 SGDLS and CDR2 YYNGEE. The CDR3 is made up of 15 amino acids. Between the trimmed V and J ends, which lost 0 bases and 3 bases, there was a span of 13 bases.

This clonotype was recorded many times. CDR3 DNA: TGCGCCAGCAGCCCCGGGACAGGGACCTTCGAGACCCAGTACTTC. This encodes CASSPGTGTFETQYF. This chain joins TRBV5-1 and TRBJ2-5; 9 bases fit TRBD1. The trim removed 4 bases at V and 5 bases at J, leaving 9 bases unmatched. In germline, CDR1 is SGHRS, CDR2 YFSETQ. The CDR3 runs 15 residues.

At least ten counts were recorded for this clonotype. The gene calls are TRBV7-3 and TRBJ2-7, with 7 bases identical to TRBD2. This CDR3 has 15 residues. Germline V gene lookup returns CDR1 SGHTA and CDR2 FQGTGA. After removal of 0 bases from V and 0 bases from J, the junction contained 2 bases not matched to a gene. The CDR3 spells CASSLTAGVSYEQYF. The CDR3 region has the DNA TGTGCCAGCAGCTTAACCGCGGGGGTCTCCTACGAGCAGTACTTC.

The sample holds many counts of this clonotype. The chain joins TRBV7-9 to TRBJ2-7, with TRBD1 as a possible D gene (6 bases). The CDR3 runs to 14 residues. Germline lookup yields CDR1 SEHNR and CDR2 FQNEAQ (reference sequence). V was shortened by 6 bases and J by 5 bases, with 17 bases between the two germline ends. The CDR3: CASRPKQGSNEQYF. The CDR3 DNA follows: TGTGCCAGCAGACCTAAACAGGGTAGCAACGAGCAGTACTTC.

This clonotype occurred many times. The J gene is TRBJ2-3, the V gene TRBV7-3; maybe TRBD1 (6 bases). The CDR3 totals 15 residues. Trimming cost V 0 bases and J 4 bases, with 11 bases left between them. Germline V gene lookup returns CDR1 SGHTA and CDR2 FQGTGA. In DNA, the CDR3 is TGTGCCAGCAGCTTAACGACTCAGGGGTCAGATACGCAGTATTTT. This gives the protein CASSLTTQGSDTQYF.

This clonotype was observed at least ten times. This chain connects TRBV18 to TRBJ1-2, with TRBD1 matching over 7 bases. After removal of 3 bases from V and 2 bases from J, the junction contained 3 bases not matched to a gene. The CDR3 is 14 residues long. Germline CDR1 is KGHSH and CDR2 is LQKENI. CDR3 amino acids: CASSPTGENYGYTF. CDR3 nucleotides: TGTGCCAGCTCACCTACAGGGGAGAACTATGGCTACACCTTC.

In this sample, this clonotype turned up many times. J is TRBJ1-5 and V is TRBV7-8; D is uncertain. Germline V gene data show CDR1 as SGHVS and CDR2 as FQNEAQ. The CDR3 is 13 amino acids. Trimming shortened V by 5 bases and J by 3 bases, and 8 bases separated the two germline ends. The CDR3 region has the DNA TGTGCCAGCAGCCCAAGCAACAATCAGCCCCAGCATTTT. It specifies CASSPSNNQPQHF.

This clonotype was found a few times. V and J are TRBV12-3 or TRBV12-4 and TRBJ2-5, with D uncertain. The CDR3 is made up of 12 amino acids. V lost 3 bases, J lost 4 bases, and 6 bases lay in between. The CDR3 DNA reads as TGTGCCAGCAGTTTGAAGCGAGAGACCCAGTACTTC. As protein: CASSLKRETQYF.

This clonotype appeared a few times. CDR3 sequence: CASSLGFASGSNEQFF. The CDR3 nucleotides are TGTGCCAGCAGTTTAGGGTTTGCTAGCGGGAGCAATGAGCAGTTCTTC. The rearrangement uses TRBV12-3 or TRBV12-4 and TRBJ2-1; TRBD2 agrees at 10 bases. V lost 1 base to trimming and J lost 6 bases; unmatched junction nucleotides: 6. The length of the CDR3 is 16 residues.

In this sample, this clonotype turned up many times. The V gene is TRBV7-6, the J gene TRBJ2-1; 8 positions match TRBD2. The CDR3 sequence is 13 residues long. The V gene end was trimmed by 4 bases and the J gene end by 7 bases; junction bases not matched to a gene: 3. In germline, CDR1 is SGHVS, CDR2 FNYEAQ. The CDR3 DNA follows: TGTGCCAGCAGCTCGGGACTAGGAAATGAGCAGTTCTTC. This encodes CASSSGLGNEQFF.

This clonotype was recorded many times. This sequence joins TRBV5-1 and TRBJ2-1, with 10 positions matching TRBD2. J was trimmed by 8 bases and V by 2 bases; bases with no gene match: 1. Per germline, CDR1 SGHRS and CDR2 YFSETQ. CDR3 size: 13 residues. CDR3 DNA: TGCGCCAGCAGCTTTCTAGCGGGAGATGAGCAGTTCTTC. It codes for CASSFLAGDEQFF.

This clonotype showed up many times. V gene TRBV4-2 combines with J gene TRBJ1-3; unclear D gene. The CDR3 runs to 17 residues. From germline, CDR1 is LGHNA and CDR2 YNFKEQ. Between the trimmed V and J ends, which lost 0 bases and 0 bases, there was a span of 12 bases. CDR3 coding DNA: TGTGCCAGCAGCCAAGATGGACCAGGCTTCTCTGGAAACACCATATATTTT. Residues: CASSQDGPGFSGNTIYF.

This clonotype came up many times. The gene calls are TRBV29-1 and TRBJ2-7; D gene unclear. CDR3 size: 11 residues. CDR1 is SQVTM, CDR2 ANQGSEA, per germline. Trimming cost V 6 bases and J 6 bases, with 12 bases left between them. The CDR3 is CSVRTSGEQYF. In DNA, the CDR3 is TGCAGCGTCCGGACCTCCGGCGAGCAGTACTTC.

This clonotype was seen at least ten times. The chain couples TRBV11-2 to TRBJ2-7, with D perhaps matching TRBD1 (6 bases). Germline V CDR1 and CDR2: SGHAT, FQNNGV. Deletions cut 3 bases from V and 9 bases from J, with 21 bases between. This CDR3 comprises 15 residues. The CDR3: CASSFGQPGVRGQYF. In nucleotides, the CDR3 is TGTGCCAGCAGCTTCGGACAGCCCGGCGTACGAGGGCAGTACTTC.

This clonotype was observed at least ten times. The chain couples TRBV11-1 to TRBJ2-1; no clear D. The CDR3 extends over 16 amino acids. Germline CDR1 SGHAT, CDR2 FQDESV (reference sequence). V was cut by 2 bases and J by 0 bases, with 11 bases left in between. DNA for the CDR3: TGTGCCAGCAGCTTAATGCAGACGAGCTCCTACAATGAGCAGTTCTTC. It codes for CASSLMQTSSYNEQFF.

This clonotype was picked up many times. This chain connects TRBV12-5 to TRBJ1-5; D unresolved. The CDR3 is 18 amino acids. Germline CDR1 LGHNT, CDR2 FRNRAP. The V end was cut by 0 bases, the J end by 2 bases, with 17 bases between. CDR3 region: CASGLVTLGRRRNQPQHF. CDR3 DNA: TGTGCTAGTGGTTTGGTTACCCTGGGCAGGCGCCGCAATCAGCCCCAGCATTTT. The full variable domain, with the rest looked up from reference TRBV12-5 and TRBJ1-5, is DARVTQTPRHKVTEMGQEVTMRCQPILGHNTVFWYRQTMMQGLELLAYFRNRAPLDDSGMPKDRFSAEMPDATLATLKIQPSEPRDSAVYFCASGLVTLGRRRNQPQHFGDGTRLSIL.

This clonotype was observed many times. The chain combines TRBV5-1 with TRBJ2-1, with 10 bases aligning to TRBD2. The CDR3 runs 17 residues. Germline V gene data show CDR1 as SGHRS and CDR2 as YFSETQ. J gave up 4 bases and V 2 bases, and 9 bases lay outside the gene matches. This CDR3 reads CASSFGLAASEYNEQFF. The CDR3 DNA reads as TGCGCCAGCAGCTTCGGACTAGCGGCAAGTGAGTACAATGAGCAGTTCTTC. The variable domain in full, with the rest retrieved from reference TRBV5-1 and TRBJ2-1, is KAGVTQTPRYLIKTRGQQVTLSCSPISGHRSVSWYQQTPGQGLQFLFEYFSETQRNKGNFPGRFSGRQFSNSRSEMNVSTLELGDSALYLCASSFGLAASEYNEQFFGPGTRLTVL.

The chain has TRBV29-1 and TRBJ2-5; D perhaps matches TRBD1 (6 bases). The germline CDR1 and CDR2 sequences are SQVTM and ANQGSEA. V was trimmed by 4 bases and J by 3 bases, leaving 15 bases between them. The CDR3 contains 14 residues. The CDR3 DNA is TGCAGCGTTGGACCGGGACACAAGAAAGAGACCCAGTACTTC. Translated, it gives CSVGPGHKKETQYF.

In this sample, this clonotype turned up many times. The V and J genes are TRBV3-1 and TRBJ2-3; D might be TRBD1 (6 bases). There are 15 residues in the CDR3. The V gene's germline CDR1 is LGHDT and CDR2 YNNKEL (reference sequence). Trimming cost V 4 bases and J 0 bases, with 11 bases left between them. The CDR3 protein is CASSPTGTSTDTQYF. CDR3 nucleotide sequence: TGTGCCAGCAGCCCCACAGGGACGAGCACAGATACGCAGTATTTT.

This clonotype was counted ten times or more. The J gene is TRBJ2-6, the V gene TRBV4-1; the D gene is possibly TRBD1 (6 bases). The germline CDR1 and CDR2 sequences are MGHRA and YSYEKL. V lost 5 bases, J lost 0 bases, and 14 bases lay in between. The CDR3 totals 17 residues. The CDR3 loop is CASSFRDTSSGANVLTF. The CDR3 DNA sequence: TGCGCCAGCAGCTTCCGGGACACTTCCTCTGGGGCCAACGTCCTGACTTTC.

This clonotype was picked up many times. The gene calls are TRBV7-2 and TRBJ1-1; no reliable D call. This CDR3 spans 12 amino acids. Trimming took 1 base from V and 11 from J, leaving 11 bases between them. The V gene's germline CDR1 is SGHTA and CDR2 FQGNSA. DNA for the CDR3: TGTGCCAGCAGCTTAGAAGCCTGGGAGGCTTTCTTT. This sequence encodes CASSLEAWEAFF.